This T cell receptor (beta chain) was observed in a study of CXCR3-negative and CXCR3-positive naive CD8 T cells. As regards this clonotype: The target antigen is unknown.

Notes on the study in general: TRBV-TRBJ usage was alike in naive CXCR3-negative and CXCR3-positive cells but differed in memory cells. CXCR3 expression dropped partially after cryopreservation, and most assays relied on fresh PBMCs. Greater hydrophobicity was found in TRB CDR3s of CXCR3-positive naive cells than of CXCR3-negative naive cells.

The authors gated naive CD8+ T cells as CD45RO-CCR7+CD27+CD95-. The CDR3 consists of 15 residues. CDR1 and CDR2 (germline): SGDLS, YYNGEE. UMI labels and 5' RACE were used to prepare the TRB cDNA libraries. TCRdb reprocessed the 5' RACE reads and keeps a single row for each CDR3 protein, giving no DNA. Its table lists roughly 130,000 distinct CDR3 sequences. V and J are TRBV9 and TRBJ1-5; checking the TCRdb D call of TRBD1 is not possible without DNA. The TCR originated in a human donor in good health. Some clones in this sample may be carry-over from other donors' samples. Sequencing was carried out using naive CXCR3+ CD8+ T cells from blood. Subset of the sample: CD45RO-CCR7+CD27+CD95- naive CD8+ T cells expressing CXCR3 (TNR3+). The CDR3 spells CASSAGTGGDQPQHF. Full variable domain (missing parts from reference TRBV9 and TRBJ1-5): DSGVTQTPKHLITATGQRVTLRCSPRSGDLSVYWYQQSLDQGLQFLIQYYNGEERAKGNILERFSAQQFPDLHSELNLSSLELGDSALYFCASSAGTGGDQPQHFGDGTRLSIL.